The 25 T cell receptor beta chains in this list originate from one sample, sequenced in a study of response to subunit inactivated influenza vaccine. Via MiXCR, TCRdb re-called the RT-PCR reads, giving one row per CDR3 protein. The sample has around 850,000 distinct CDR3 sequences; approximately 18% are singletons. The source was PBMCs from blood, collected roughly 5 days after vaccination. The receptors shown here come from a man aged 50 to 59 who received an inactivated influenza vaccine.

In this sample, this clonotype turned up a few times. This rearrangement joins TRBV5-6 to TRBJ2-1; D gene uncertain. This CDR3 region has 12 residues. With 6 bases removed from V and 5 bases from J, the gap between germline ends came to 9 bases. Germline assignment: CDR1 SGHDT and CDR2 YYEEEE. CDR3 loop: CASTSDDNEQFF. Written as DNA, the CDR3 is TGTGCCAGCACCTCAGACGACAATGAGCAGTTCTTC.

The chain links TRBV20-1 to TRBJ1-3; 7 nucleotides line up with TRBD1. The CDR3 runs 14 residues. The trim removed 0 bases at V and 4 bases at J, leaving 3 bases unmatched. CDR1 DFQATT and CDR2 SNEGSKA come from the germline V gene (reference sequence). Written as DNA, the CDR3 is TGCAGTGCTAGAGATTTGACAGGGGGAAACACCATATATTTT. Translation gives CSARDLTGGNTIYF.

This clonotype was seen ten or more times. This chain joins TRBV29-1 and TRBJ2-2, with 7 bases fitting TRBD1. Per germline, CDR1 SQVTM and CDR2 ANQGSEA. The CDR3 loop spans 16 amino acids. With 0 bases clipped from V and 1 base from J, the junction kept 5 bases outside the gene matches. CDR3 nucleotide sequence: TGCAGCGTTGAAGATAGGAGACAGGGGAACACCGGGGAGCTGTTTTTT. It yields the protein CSVEDRRQGNTGELFF.

The chain combines TRBV12-3 or TRBV12-4 with TRBJ1-5; maybe TRBD1 (5 bases). The germline V and J ends were trimmed by 6 bases and 0 bases, with 6 bases remaining between them. This CDR3 spans 13 amino acids. The CDR3 loop is CASRGLSNQPQHF. Written as DNA, the CDR3 is TGTGCCAGCAGGGGGCTTAGCAATCAGCCCCAGCATTTT.

This clonotype was detected a few times. This chain uses TRBV25-1 with TRBJ2-7; D uncertain. Germline CDR1 MGHDK, CDR2 SYGVNS. The CDR3 consists of 15 residues. Deletions cut 2 bases from V and 7 bases from J, with 18 bases between. CDR3 coding DNA: TGTGCCAGCAGTGAACGTGGGGTCCCGGACGGGGAGCAGTACTTC. This gives the protein CASSERGVPDGEQYF.

The sample holds a few counts of this clonotype. The chain is built from TRBV11-2 and TRBJ2-5; 12 nucleotides match TRBD2. V was pared by 0 bases and J by 9 bases, with 14 bases of the junction left unmatched. CDR1 is SGHAT and CDR2 is FQNNGV in the germline V gene. This CDR3 contains 18 residues. The CDR3, as DNA: TGTGCCAGCAGCTTAGATACGACTAGCGGGGGCCGGCGGATGGCCCAGTACTTC. Protein: CASSLDTTSGGRRMAQYF.

This chain's CDR3 is CASSFTGGTEQFF. CDR3 DNA: TGTGCCAGCAGCTTCACAGGGGGCACTGAGCAGTTCTTC. This rearrangement joins TRBV9 to TRBJ2-1; 9 nucleotides align to TRBD1. The CDR3 has 13 amino acids. The junction had 5 bases not matched to a gene; V was cut back by 4 bases and J by 9 bases. Germline CDR1 and CDR2: SGDLS and YYNGEE.

This clonotype appeared a few times. This chain uses TRBV6-5 with TRBJ2-7; D remains ambiguous. Between the trimmed V and J ends, which lost 0 bases and 2 bases, there was a span of 17 bases. This CDR3 comprises 17 residues. CDR1 is MNHEY and CDR2 is SVGAGI in the germline V gene. CDR3 sequence reads: CASSYSISRTLAYEQYF. CDR3 coding DNA: TGTGCCAGCAGTTACTCGATTTCCCGTACACTCGCCTACGAGCAGTACTTC.

The rearrangement uses TRBV29-1 and TRBJ2-1; 7 bases are shared with TRBD2. V trimming: 4 bases; J trimming: 6 bases; junction bases outside the gene matches: 3. CDR3 length: 12 residues. Germline CDR1 and CDR2: SQVTM and ANQGSEA. The CDR3 nucleotides are TGCAGCGTTGCGTCTAGCGGCAATGAGCAGTTCTTC. As protein: CSVASSGNEQFF.

The genes are TRBV7-8 and TRBJ2-7; 8 positions match TRBD1. J gave up 6 bases and V 7 bases, and 8 bases lay outside the gene matches. The germline V gene has CDR1 SGHVS and CDR2 FQNEAQ. The CDR3 contains 13 residues. Here the CDR3 DNA reads TGTGCCAGCACGGACAGGGTCCTTTCCGAGCAGTACTTC. Its translation: CASTDRVLSEQYF.

As to this clonotype: This sequence may be a read error, since a much larger clone differs from it by one base. J is TRBJ2-3 and V is TRBV20-1, with D hard to call. The CDR3 covers 16 residues. Germline CDR1 and CDR2: DFQATT and SNEGSKA (reference sequence). V lost 3 bases, J lost 2 bases, and 18 bases lay in between. Here the CDR3 reads CSARTLQAAVTDTQYF. CDR3 sequence (DNA): TGCAGTGCTAGGACCCTTCAGGCGGCTGTCACAGATACGCAGTATTTT.

The chain employs TRBV4-3 and TRBJ2-3; 9 bases agree with TRBD2. Germline-derived CDR1 and CDR2 are LGHNA and YSLEER. Germline trimming cut 0 bases from V and 3 bases from J; bases unmatched to any gene: 4. This CDR3 has 16 residues. The CDR3 loop is CASSQDASGGTDTQYF. The CDR3 DNA sequence: TGCGCCAGCAGCCAAGATGCCAGCGGGGGGACAGATACGCAGTATTTT.

Only a few counts were recorded for this clonotype. This chain connects TRBV12-3 or TRBV12-4 to TRBJ2-7, with D maybe TRBD2 (6 bases). This CDR3 spans 13 amino acids. Trimming removed 3 bases at V and 3 bases at J, with 9 bases between. DNA of the CDR3: TGTGCCAGCAGTTTGGGCGGGAACTACGAGCAGTACTTC. Translated, it gives CASSLGGNYEQYF.

This sequence joins TRBV2 and TRBJ2-5; D might be TRBD2 (6 bases). CDR1 and CDR2 from the germline V gene are SNHLY and FYNNEI. V dropped 8 bases and J dropped 5 bases, with 18 bases sitting between them. This CDR3 has 14 amino acids. CDR3 loop: CASGRRGIWETQYF. Here the CDR3 DNA reads TGTGCCAGCGGTCGACGGGGGATTTGGGAGACCCAGTACTTC.

This clonotype appeared a few times. The chain is built from TRBV29-1 and TRBJ2-7; TRBD2 is a possible D gene (6 bases). V was pared by 1 base and J by 6 bases, with 10 bases between. Germline V gene lookup returns CDR1 SQVTM and CDR2 ANQGSEA. The CDR3 runs to 12 residues. The CDR3 sequence: CSVEAGASEQYF. In nucleotides, the CDR3 is TGCAGCGTTGAAGCGGGAGCGTCCGAGCAGTACTTC.

This chain links TRBV11-2 with TRBJ2-3; D uncertain. V shed 2 bases and J shed 9 bases, with 6 bases lying between them. Germline lookup yields CDR1 SGHAT and CDR2 FQNNGV. This CDR3 contains 11 residues. The CDR3 DNA follows: TGTGCCAGCAGCTTACAAGCGACGCAGTATTTT. It encodes CASSLQATQYF.

This clonotype was detected many times. The junction departs from germline at one end; a sequencing error may be responsible. The rearrangement uses TRBV5-1 and TRBJ2-6, with unresolved D. The CDR3 spans 14 residues. The germline CDR1 and CDR2 sequences are SGHRS and YFSETQ. The CDR3 reads CASSLGSGANVLTF. The CDR3 DNA reads as TGTGCCAGCAGCTTGGGCTCTGGGGCCAACGTCCTGACTTTC.

This sequence joins TRBV4-1 and TRBJ2-7; 7 bases match TRBD1. Unmatched junction bases numbered 6, after V lost 4 bases and J lost 3 bases. Germline V gene lookup returns CDR1 MGHRA and CDR2 YSYEKL. This CDR3 is built from 14 residues. The CDR3 sequence is CASSPFAGGYEQYF. The CDR3 nucleotides read TGCGCCAGCAGCCCTTTCGCAGGGGGCTACGAGCAGTACTTC.

This clonotype was picked up a small number of times. J is TRBJ2-6 and V is TRBV7-9; a possible D gene is TRBD1 (5 bases). Germline V CDR1 and CDR2: SEHNR, FQNEAQ (reference sequence). The CDR3 extends over 15 amino acids. Trimming removed 1 base from V and 13 bases from J, with 17 bases in between. The CDR3 region has the DNA TGTGCCAGCAGCTTAGACAGCAGGGATGTGGGGGTCCTGACTTTC. This encodes CASSLDSRDVGVLTF.

This clonotype was detected a few times. The chain combines TRBV12-3 or TRBV12-4 with TRBJ2-2, with TRBD1 identical over 8 bases. V lost 2 bases to trimming and J lost 5 bases; unmatched junction nucleotides: 10. CDR3 size: 17 residues. The CDR3 sequence: CASSLFGGRGQTGELFF. The CDR3 bases are TGTGCCAGCAGTTTATTCGGGGGCAGGGGGCAAACCGGGGAGCTGTTTTTT.

The chain combines TRBV28 with TRBJ2-3; tentatively, D is TRBD1 (5 bases). Between the trimmed V and J ends, which lost 8 bases and 2 bases, there was a span of 17 bases. Germline V gene data show CDR1 as MDHEN and CDR2 as SYDVKM. The CDR3 runs 15 residues. The CDR3 DNA reads as TGTGCCAGCCTCGATAGACAGACGAACACAGATACGCAGTATTTT. Residues: CASLDRQTNTDTQYF. Variable domain in full (rest from reference TRBV28 and TRBJ2-3): DVKVTQSSRYLVKRTGEKVFLECVQDMDHENMFWYRQDPGLGLRLIYFSYDVKMKEKGDIPEGYSVSREKKERFSLILESASTNQTSMYLCASLDRQTNTDTQYFGPGTRLTVL.

V usage is TRBV12-3 or TRBV12-4 and J usage is TRBJ2-7, with a tentative D call TRBD1 (6 bases). This CDR3 comprises 15 residues. V dropped 5 bases and J dropped 6 bases, with 20 bases sitting between them. CDR3 in DNA: TGTGCCAGCAGTGCCTCCAACAGGGACGGAAGCGAGCAGTACTTC. It translates to CASSASNRDGSEQYF.

The chain recombines TRBV5-1 with TRBJ1-4; D unclear. V lost 4 bases and J lost 4, with 11 bases in between. The CDR3 is 14 residues long. Germline CDR1 and CDR2: SGHRS and YFSETQ. The CDR3 spells CASSPDGGNEKLFF. The CDR3 bases are TGCGCCAGCAGCCCGGACGGCGGTAATGAAAAACTGTTTTTT.

This chain joins TRBV28 and TRBJ2-1; 8 nucleotides agree with TRBD1. Trimming took 7 bases from V and 10 from J; bases not matched to a gene: 3. The CDR3 contains 11 residues. Germline CDR1 is MDHEN and CDR2 is SYDVKM. The CDR3 DNA reads as TGTGCCAGCACAGACAGGGGAGAGCAGTTCTTC. This sequence encodes CASTDRGEQFF.

This clonotype turned up a few times. The chain carries TRBV30 and TRBJ2-7; D is unresolved. The CDR3 runs to 12 residues. From germline, CDR1 is GTSNPN and CDR2 SVGIG (reference sequence). The germline V and J ends were trimmed by 3 bases and 1 base, with 7 bases remaining between them. The CDR3 coding sequence is TGTGCCTGGAGGGGTGATTCCTACGAGCAGTACTTC. This gives the protein CAWRGDSYEQYF. The full variable domain, its missing parts supplied by reference TRBV30 and TRBJ2-7, is SQTIHQWPATLVQPVGSPLSLECTVEGTSNPNLYWYRQAAGRGLQLLFYSVGIGQISSEVPQNLSASRPQDRQFILSSKKLLLSDSGFYLCAWRGDSYEQYFGPGTRLTVT.